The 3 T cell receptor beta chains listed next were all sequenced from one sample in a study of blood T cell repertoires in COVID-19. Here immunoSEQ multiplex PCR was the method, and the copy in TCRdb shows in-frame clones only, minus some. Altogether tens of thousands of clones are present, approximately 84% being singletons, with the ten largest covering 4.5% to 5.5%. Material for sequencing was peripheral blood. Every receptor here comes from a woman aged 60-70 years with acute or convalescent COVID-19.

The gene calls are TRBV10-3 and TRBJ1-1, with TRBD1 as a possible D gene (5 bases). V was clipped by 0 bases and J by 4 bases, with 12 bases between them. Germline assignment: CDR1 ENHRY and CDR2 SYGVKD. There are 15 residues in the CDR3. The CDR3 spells CAISESTLGGTEAFF. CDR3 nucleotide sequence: TGTGCCATCAGTGAGTCAACCCTCGGGGGCACTGAAGCTTTCTTT.

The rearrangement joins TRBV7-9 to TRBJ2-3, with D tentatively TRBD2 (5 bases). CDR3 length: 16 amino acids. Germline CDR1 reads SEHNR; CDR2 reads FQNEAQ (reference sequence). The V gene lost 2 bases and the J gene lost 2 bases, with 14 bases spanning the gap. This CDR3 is CASSLSRGIFTDTQYF. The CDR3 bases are TGTGCCAGCAGCTTAAGTCGAGGGATTTTCACAGATACGCAGTATTTT.

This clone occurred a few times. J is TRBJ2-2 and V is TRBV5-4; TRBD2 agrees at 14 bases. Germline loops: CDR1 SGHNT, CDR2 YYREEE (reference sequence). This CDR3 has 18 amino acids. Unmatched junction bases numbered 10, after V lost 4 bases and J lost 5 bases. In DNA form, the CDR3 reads TGTGCCAGCAGCCCGGATGCGACTAGCGGGGGGGAAACCGGGGAGCTGTTTTTT. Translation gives CASSPDATSGGETGELFF.